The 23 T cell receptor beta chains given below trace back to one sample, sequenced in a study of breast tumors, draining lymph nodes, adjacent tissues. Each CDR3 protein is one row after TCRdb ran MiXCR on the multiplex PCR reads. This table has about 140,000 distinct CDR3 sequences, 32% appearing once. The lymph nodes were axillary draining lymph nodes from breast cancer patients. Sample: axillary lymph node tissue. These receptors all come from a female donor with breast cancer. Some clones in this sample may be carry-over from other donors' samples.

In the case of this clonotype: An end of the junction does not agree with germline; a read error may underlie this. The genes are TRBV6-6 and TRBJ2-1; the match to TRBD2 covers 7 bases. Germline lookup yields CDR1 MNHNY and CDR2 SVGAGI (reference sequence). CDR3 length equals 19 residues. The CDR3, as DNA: TGTGCCAGCAGTCACTCGAGAATAGGGATGGCACTAGCGCTGAATGAGCGGTTCTTC. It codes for CASSHSRIGMALALNERFF.

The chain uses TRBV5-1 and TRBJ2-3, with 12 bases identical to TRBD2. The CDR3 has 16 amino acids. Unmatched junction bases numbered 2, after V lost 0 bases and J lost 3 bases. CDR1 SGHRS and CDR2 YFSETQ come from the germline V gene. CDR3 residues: CASSLAGTSGTDTQYF. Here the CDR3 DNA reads TGCGCCAGCAGCTTGGCCGGGACTAGCGGGACAGATACGCAGTATTTT.

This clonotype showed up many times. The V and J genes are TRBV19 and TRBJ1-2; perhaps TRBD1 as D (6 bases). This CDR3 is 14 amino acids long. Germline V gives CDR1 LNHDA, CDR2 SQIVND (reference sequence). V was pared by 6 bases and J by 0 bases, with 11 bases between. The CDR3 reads CASRQGPANYGYTF. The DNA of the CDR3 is TGTGCCAGTAGACAGGGACCAGCTAACTATGGCTACACCTTC.

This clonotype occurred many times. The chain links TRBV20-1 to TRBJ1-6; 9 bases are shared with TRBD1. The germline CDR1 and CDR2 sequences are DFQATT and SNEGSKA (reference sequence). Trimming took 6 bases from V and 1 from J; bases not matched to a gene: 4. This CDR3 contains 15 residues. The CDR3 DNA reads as TGCAGTGCGCCGACAGGGGGGTCCTATAATTCACCCCTCCACTTT. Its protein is CSAPTGGSYNSPLHF.

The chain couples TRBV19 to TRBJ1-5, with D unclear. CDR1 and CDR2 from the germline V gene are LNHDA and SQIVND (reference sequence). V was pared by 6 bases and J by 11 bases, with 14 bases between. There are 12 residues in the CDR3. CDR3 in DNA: TGTGCCAGTAGCCAAACTCAAGAGACCCAGCATTTT. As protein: CASSQTQETQHF.

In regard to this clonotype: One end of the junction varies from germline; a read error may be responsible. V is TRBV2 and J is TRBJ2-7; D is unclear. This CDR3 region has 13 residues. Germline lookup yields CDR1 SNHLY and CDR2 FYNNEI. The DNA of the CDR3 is TGTGCCAGCAGTTTCCAAATAAGCTACAAGCAGTACTTC. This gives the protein CASSFQISYKQYF.

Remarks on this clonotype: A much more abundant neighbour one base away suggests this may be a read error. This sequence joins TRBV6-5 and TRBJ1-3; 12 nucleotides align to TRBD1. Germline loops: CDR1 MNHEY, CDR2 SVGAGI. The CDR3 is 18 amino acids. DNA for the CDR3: TGTGCCAGCAGTTACTCTGGGACAGGGGGCAACCCTGGAAGCACCATATATTTT. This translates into CASSYSGTGGNPGSTIYF.

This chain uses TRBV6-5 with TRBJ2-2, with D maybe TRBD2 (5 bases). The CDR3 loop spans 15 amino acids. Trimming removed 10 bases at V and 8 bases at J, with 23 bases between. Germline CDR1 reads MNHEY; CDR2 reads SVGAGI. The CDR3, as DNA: TGTGCCATACCCCCCGGGGTTCTACGGCAGGGGGAGCTGTTTTTT. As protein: CAIPPGVLRQGELFF.

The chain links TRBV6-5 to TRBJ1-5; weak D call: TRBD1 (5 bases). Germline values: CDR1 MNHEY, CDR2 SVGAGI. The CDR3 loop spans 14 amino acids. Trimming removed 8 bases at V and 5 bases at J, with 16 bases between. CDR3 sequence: CASGVQGAHQPQHF. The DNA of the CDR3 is TGTGCCAGCGGTGTGCAAGGGGCGCATCAGCCCCAGCATTTT.

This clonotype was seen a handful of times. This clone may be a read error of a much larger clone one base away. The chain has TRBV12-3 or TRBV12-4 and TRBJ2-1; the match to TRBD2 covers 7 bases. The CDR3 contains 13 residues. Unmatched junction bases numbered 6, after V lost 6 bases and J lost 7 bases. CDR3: CASSDTSANEQFF. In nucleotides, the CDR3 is TGTGCCAGCAGCGACACTAGCGCGAATGAGCAGTTCTTC.

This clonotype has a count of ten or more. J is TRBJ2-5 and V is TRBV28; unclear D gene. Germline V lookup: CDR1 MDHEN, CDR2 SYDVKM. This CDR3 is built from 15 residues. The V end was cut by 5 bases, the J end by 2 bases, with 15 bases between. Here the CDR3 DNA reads TGTGCCAGCAGTCTTGGATGGAACAGACAAGAGACCCAGTACTTC. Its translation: CASSLGWNRQETQYF.

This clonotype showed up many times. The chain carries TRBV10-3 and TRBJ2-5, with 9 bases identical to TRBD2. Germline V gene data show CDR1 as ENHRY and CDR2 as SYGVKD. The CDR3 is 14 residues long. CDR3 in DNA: TGTGCTTCTAGGGGCGGGGGGGCTTTGGAGACCCAGTACTTC. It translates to CASRGGGALETQYF.

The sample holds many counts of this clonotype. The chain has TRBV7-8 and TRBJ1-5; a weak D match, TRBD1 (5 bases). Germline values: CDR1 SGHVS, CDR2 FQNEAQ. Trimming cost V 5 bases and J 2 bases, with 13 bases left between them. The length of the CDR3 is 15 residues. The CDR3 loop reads CASSPRGTGNQPQHF. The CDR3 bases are TGTGCCAGCAGCCCACGGGGGACGGGCAATCAGCCCCAGCATTTT. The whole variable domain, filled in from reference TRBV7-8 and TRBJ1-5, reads GAGVSQSPRYKVAKRGQDVALRCDPISGHVSLFWYQQALGQGPEFLTYFQNEAQLDKSGLPSDRFFAERPEGSVSTLKIQRTQQEDSAVYLCASSPRGTGNQPQHFGDGTRLSIL.

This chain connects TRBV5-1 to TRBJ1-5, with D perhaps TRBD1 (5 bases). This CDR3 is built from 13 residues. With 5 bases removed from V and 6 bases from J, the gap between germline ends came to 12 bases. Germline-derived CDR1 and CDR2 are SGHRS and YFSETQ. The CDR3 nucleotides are TGCGCCAGCAGTTTTCGGGGGGGTCAGCCCCAGCATTTT. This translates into CASSFRGGQPQHF.

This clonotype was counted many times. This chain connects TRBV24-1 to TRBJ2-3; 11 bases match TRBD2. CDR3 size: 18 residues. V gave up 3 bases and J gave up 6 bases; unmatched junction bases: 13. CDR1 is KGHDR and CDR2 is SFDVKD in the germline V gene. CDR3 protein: CATSDRTTSGGPLDTQYF. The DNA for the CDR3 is TGTGCCACCAGTGATCGCACCACTAGCGGGGGACCCCTTGATACGCAGTATTTT.

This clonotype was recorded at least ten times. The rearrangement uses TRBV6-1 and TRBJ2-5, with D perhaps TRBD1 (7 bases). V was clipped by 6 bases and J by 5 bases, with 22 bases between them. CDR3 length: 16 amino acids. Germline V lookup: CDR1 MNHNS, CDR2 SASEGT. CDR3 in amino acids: CASRPGLTRGVETQYF. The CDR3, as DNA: TGTGCCAGCAGGCCGGGCCTTACCAGGGGGGTGGAGACCCAGTACTTC.

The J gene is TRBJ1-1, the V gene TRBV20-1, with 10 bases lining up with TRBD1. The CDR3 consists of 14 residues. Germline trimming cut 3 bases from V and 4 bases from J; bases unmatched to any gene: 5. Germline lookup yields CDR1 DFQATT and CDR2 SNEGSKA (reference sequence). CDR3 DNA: TGCAGTGCTAGTCTCCGGACAGGGGGCACTGAAGCTTTCTTT. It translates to CSASLRTGGTEAFF.

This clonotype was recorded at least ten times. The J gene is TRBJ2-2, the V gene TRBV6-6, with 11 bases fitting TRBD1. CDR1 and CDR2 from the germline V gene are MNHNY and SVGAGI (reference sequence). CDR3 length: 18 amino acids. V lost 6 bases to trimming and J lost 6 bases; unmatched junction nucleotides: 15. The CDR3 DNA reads TGTGCCAGCAGGCCGGGACAGGGGGAATTTGGTAATTCCGGGGAGCTGTTTTTT. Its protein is CASRPGQGEFGNSGELFF.

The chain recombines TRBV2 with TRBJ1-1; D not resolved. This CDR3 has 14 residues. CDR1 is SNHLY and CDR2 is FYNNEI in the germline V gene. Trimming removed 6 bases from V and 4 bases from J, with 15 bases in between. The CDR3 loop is CASRETEYRTEAFF. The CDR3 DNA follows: TGTGCCAGCAGGGAAACAGAGTATCGCACTGAAGCTTTCTTT.

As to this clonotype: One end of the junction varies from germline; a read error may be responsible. In DNA form, the CDR3 reads TGTGTCAGCAGCCAACAGGGGTCTCCCAATGAGCAGTTCTTC. This encodes CVSSQQGSPNEQFF. V usage is TRBV6-6 and J usage is TRBJ2-1; 7 positions match TRBD1. In germline, CDR1 is MNHNY, CDR2 SVGAGI (reference sequence). The CDR3 totals 14 residues.

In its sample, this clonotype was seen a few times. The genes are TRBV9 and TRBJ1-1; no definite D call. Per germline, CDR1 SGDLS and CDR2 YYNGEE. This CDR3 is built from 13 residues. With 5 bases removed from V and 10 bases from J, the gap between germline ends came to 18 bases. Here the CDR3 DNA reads TGTGCCAGCAGTGACTCCGGAAGGGAGGTAGCTTTCTTT. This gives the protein CASSDSGREVAFF.

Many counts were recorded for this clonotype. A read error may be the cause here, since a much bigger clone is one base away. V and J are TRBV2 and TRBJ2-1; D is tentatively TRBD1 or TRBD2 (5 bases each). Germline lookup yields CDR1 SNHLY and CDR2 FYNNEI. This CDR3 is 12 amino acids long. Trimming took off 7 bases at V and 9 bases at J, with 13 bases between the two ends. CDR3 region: CASNESRGEQFF. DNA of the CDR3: TGTGCCAGCAATGAGTCGAGGGGTGAGCAGTTCTTC.

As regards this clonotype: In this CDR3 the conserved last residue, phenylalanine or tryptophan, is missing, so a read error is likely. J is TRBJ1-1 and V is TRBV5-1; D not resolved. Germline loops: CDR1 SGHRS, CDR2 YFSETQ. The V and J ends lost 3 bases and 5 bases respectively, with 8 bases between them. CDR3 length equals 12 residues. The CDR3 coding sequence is TGCGCCAGCAGCTCCCTCGGGACTGAAGCTTTCCTT. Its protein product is CASSSLGTEAFL.